The clone carrying this T cell receptor (beta chain) was recorded at least ten times. Its antigen is currently unknown. This entry comes from a study of Graves' ophthalmopathy and Graves' hyperthyroidism. Transcripts of RNA were the source for amplifying TCR beta CDR3 regions. In the first round, RT-PCR was carried out with HTBI primers, and a multiplex PCR formed the second round. TCRdb reanalysed the multiplex PCR reads using MiXCR and keeps one entry per CDR3 protein. Of about 1.1 million distinct CDR3 sequences detected, less than 45% appear once; the ten largest clones hold more than 9.5%. Germline V lookup: CDR1 SNHLY, CDR2 FYNNEI. This CDR3 is 13 amino acids long. V dropped 7 bases and J dropped 3; count of bases not matched to a gene: 6. Study-wide points: Sensitivity reached 87.88% and specificity about 76% for a 13-signature model separating ophthalmopathy from stable hyperthyroidism. The model's prediction of ophthalmopathy progression had roughly 71% sensitivity and around 78% specificity.

This chain links TRBV2 with TRBJ2-7; 7 nucleotides line up with TRBD1. The TCR was taken from an adult man with Graves' hyperthyroidism. The sequenced sample consisted of peripheral blood or thyroid tissue (not recorded which). The CDR3 nucleotides are TGTGCCAGCACCGGGACAGAGCACTACGAGCAGTACTTC. It yields the protein CASTGTEHYEQYF.